These 21 T cell receptor beta chains originate from one sample sequenced in a study of shared clonotypes between healthy human individuals. Using immunoSEQ multiplex PCR, the repertoire was profiled, and TCRdb retains in-frame clones only, with some absent. This sample has 2 million to 2.5 million clones; over 85% occur once, and the top ten carry 0.13%. Sequencing input: naive CD4+ T cells sorted from blood. The subset denotes: CD45RA+ positively selected. These TCRs come from a man aged 18 to 29 in good health.

The chain has TRBV6-1 and TRBJ1-2, with D maybe TRBD1 (5 bases). CDR3 size: 11 residues. Trimming cost V 5 bases and J 7 bases, with 8 bases left between them. From germline, CDR1 is MNHNS and CDR2 SASEGT. CDR3 nucleotides: TGTGCCAGCAGTCTCAGGGCTGGCTACACCTTC. Its translation: CASSLRAGYTF.

This rearrangement joins TRBV10-3 to TRBJ2-7; weak D call: TRBD2 (6 bases). V was trimmed by 3 bases and J by 4 bases, leaving 16 bases between them. CDR1 ENHRY and CDR2 SYGVKD come from the germline V gene. The CDR3 is made up of 15 amino acids. The CDR3 nucleotides read TGTGCCATCAGTGATCACCGGGCGGCGGGATACGAGCAGTACTTC. Amino acids: CAISDHRAAGYEQYF.

Here the CDR3 DNA reads TGTGCCAGCAGATTTCCAATCGAAGACCCCTCGGACTATGGCTACACCTTC. It encodes CASRFPIEDPSDYGYTF. This chain joins TRBV2 and TRBJ1-2; D not resolved. Between the trimmed V and J ends, which lost 6 bases and 3 bases, there was a span of 23 bases. The CDR3 covers 17 residues. The germline V gene encodes CDR1 SNHLY and CDR2 FYNNEI.

Turning to this clone: The sample has other DNA sequences that encode this CDR3 too. V and J are TRBV9 and TRBJ1-1; D perhaps matches TRBD1 (6 bases). The germline V gene encodes CDR1 SGDLS and CDR2 YYNGEE. The CDR3 is 14 residues long. Trimming cost V 2 bases and J 1 base, with 9 bases left between them. The CDR3 spells CASSVGGSNTEAFF. The CDR3 nucleotides are TGTGCCAGCAGCGTTGGGGGCTCGAACACTGAAGCTTTCTTT. Full variable domain (rest looked up from reference TRBV9 and TRBJ1-1): DSGVTQTPKHLITATGQRVTLRCSPRSGDLSVYWYQQSLDQGLQFLIQYYNGEERAKGNILERFSAQQFPDLHSELNLSSLELGDSALYFCASSVGGSNTEAFFGQGTRLTVV.

The chain carries TRBV28 and TRBJ1-4; tentative D call: TRBD1 (5 bases). The CDR3 is 16 amino acids. V dropped 5 bases and J dropped 9 bases, with 22 bases sitting between them. The germline V gene has CDR1 MDHEN and CDR2 SYDVKM. DNA for the CDR3: TGTGCCAGCAGTCTCCTGTCGGACCCGTGGGGGAAAAAACTGTTTTTT. Its translation: CASSLLSDPWGKKLFF.

This clone was found once. V gene TRBV7-8 combines with J gene TRBJ2-7; D assignment may be TRBD1 or TRBD2 (5 bases each). V was clipped by 5 bases and J by 4 bases, with 9 bases between them. CDR3 length equals 12 residues. Germline-derived CDR1 and CDR2 are SGHVS and FQNEAQ. DNA for the CDR3: TGTGCCAGCAGCCCGAGGGGTTACGAGCAGTACTTC. This sequence encodes CASSPRGYEQYF.

With respect to this clone: Other nucleotide sequences from this sample produce the same CDR3. The chain combines TRBV5-1 with TRBJ1-3, with a possible D match to TRBD1 (6 bases). V lost 5 bases to trimming and J lost 0 bases, with 12 bases between them. Germline CDR1 and CDR2: SGHRS and YFSETQ. CDR3 length: 15 residues. CDR3 coding DNA: TGCGCCAGCAGTTCAACAGGGAACTCTGGAAACACCATATATTTT. Amino acids: CASSSTGNSGNTIYF.

The chain joins TRBV13 to TRBJ2-7, with 7 positions matching TRBD2. The V segment lost 4 bases and the J segment 1 base; nucleotides outside the gene matches: 10. This CDR3 comprises 16 residues. CDR1 PRHDT and CDR2 FYEKMQ come from the germline V gene (reference sequence). CDR3 nucleotide sequence: TGTGCCAGCAGCTCTCTCGGGGAGGGAAGTTCCTACGAGCAGTACTTC. It encodes CASSSLGEGSSYEQYF.

CDR3 bases: TGTGCCAGCAGCTCTGATAGGGGTTACACTGAAGCTTTCTTT. Residues: CASSSDRGYTEAFF. The chain couples TRBV11-2 to TRBJ1-1; D possibly corresponds to TRBD1 (5 bases). The CDR3 loop spans 14 amino acids. V was trimmed by 4 bases and J by 3 bases, leaving 12 bases between them. Germline loops: CDR1 SGHAT, CDR2 FQNNGV.

Comment on this clone: Other DNA sequences in this specimen translate into the identical CDR3. The chain has TRBV7-9 and TRBJ2-7; D gene uncertain. Per the germline V gene, CDR1 is SEHNR and CDR2 is FQNEAQ (reference sequence). The CDR3 is 12 residues long. Trimming took off 5 bases at V and 2 bases at J, with 7 bases between the two ends. The CDR3 region is CASSLGTYEQYF. The CDR3, as DNA: TGTGCCAGCAGCCTCGGAACCTACGAGCAGTACTTC.

The gene calls are TRBV7-9 and TRBJ2-7, with TRBD1 as a possible D gene (6 bases). CDR1 is SEHNR, CDR2 FQNEAQ, per germline (reference sequence). V shed 6 bases and J shed 6 bases, with 12 bases lying between them. The CDR3 spans 12 residues. CDR3 amino acids: CASSYRVGEQYF. CDR3 coding DNA: TGTGCCAGCAGTTACAGGGTCGGCGAGCAGTACTTC.

The CDR3 loop is CASSETGGTGGNTIYF. As DNA, the CDR3 is TGTGCCAGCAGTGAAACAGGGGGAACTGGAGGAAACACCATATATTTT. V is TRBV6-1 and J is TRBJ1-3; TRBD1 matches 8 bases. J was trimmed by 4 bases and V by 2 bases; bases with no gene match: 7. This CDR3 is 16 amino acids long. Germline V gene sequence: CDR1 MNHNS, CDR2 SASEGT.

The CDR3 bases are TGTGCCAGTAGTATAGTAGGCGGGGGTCTCTACGAGCAGTACTTC. It codes for CASSIVGGGLYEQYF. The genes are TRBV19 and TRBJ2-7, with TRBD2 matching 7 bases. The CDR3 has 15 amino acids. J gave up 3 bases and V 1 base, and 6 bases lay outside the gene matches. CDR1 is LNHDA, CDR2 SQIVND, per germline (reference sequence).

V gene TRBV9 combines with J gene TRBJ2-3, with 10 bases aligning to TRBD2. Looked up from germline, CDR1 is SGDLS and CDR2 is YYNGEE. Germline trimming cut 1 base from V and 4 bases from J; bases unmatched to any gene: 6. CDR3 length equals 16 residues. CDR3 in amino acids: CASSVRIAGGADTQYF. The CDR3 nucleotides are TGTGCCAGCAGCGTAAGAATAGCGGGAGGCGCAGATACGCAGTATTTT.

Turning to this clone: A much bigger clone sits one base away, suggesting this may be a read error. J is TRBJ2-7 and V is TRBV5-4, with D maybe TRBD2 (5 bases). The germline gives CDR1 SGHNT, CDR2 YYREEE (reference sequence). V lost 3 bases and J 2 bases, leaving 6 bases between the germline ends. CDR3 size: 12 residues. The CDR3 is CASSSGAYEQYF. CDR3 sequence (DNA): TGTGCCAGCAGCTCCGGGGCCTACGAGCAGTACTTC. The whole variable domain, filled in from reference TRBV5-4 and TRBJ2-7, reads ETGVTQSPTHLIKTRGQQVTLRCSSQSGHNTVSWYQQALGQGPQFIFQYYREEENGRGNFPPRFSGLQFPNYSSELNVNALELDDSALYLCASSSGAYEQYFGPGTRLTVT.

The J gene is TRBJ2-2, the V gene TRBV30; 7 bases map to TRBD2. J lost 4 bases, V lost 4 bases, and 6 bases had no gene match. From germline, CDR1 is GTSNPN and CDR2 SVGIG (reference sequence). There are 14 residues in the CDR3. CDR3 sequence reads: CAWMWTSRTGELFF. For the CDR3, the DNA is TGTGCCTGGATGTGGACTAGTCGCACCGGGGAGCTGTTTTTT. Complete variable domain (other parts from reference TRBV30 and TRBJ2-2): SQTIHQWPATLVQPVGSPLSLECTVEGTSNPNLYWYRQAAGRGLQLLFYSVGIGQISSEVPQNLSASRPQDRQFILSSKKLLLSDSGFYLCAWMWTSRTGELFFGEGSRLTVL.

This sequence joins TRBV6-1 and TRBJ2-4, with unresolved D. The CDR3 length is 18 residues. Per germline, CDR1 MNHNS and CDR2 SASEGT. V lost 0 bases and J lost 0, with 15 bases in between. CDR3 DNA: TGTGCCAGCAGTGAAGCGCTTCGGACGGAGCTAGCCAAAAACATTCAGTACTTC. Translation gives CASSEALRTELAKNIQYF.

This chain links TRBV4-1 with TRBJ1-1; no clear D gene. This CDR3 comprises 18 residues. CDR1 and CDR2 from the germline V gene are MGHRA and YSYEKL. V shed 0 bases and J shed 5 bases, with 22 bases lying between them. The CDR3 protein is CASSQDIMGSGRVTEAFF. In DNA, the CDR3 is TGCGCCAGCAGCCAAGATATTATGGGGTCCGGGAGAGTGACTGAAGCTTTCTTT.

Note on this clone: The sample has other DNA sequences that encode this CDR3 too. The rearrangement joins TRBV28 to TRBJ2-5; D is unclear. Between the trimmed V and J ends, which lost 2 bases and 4 bases, there was a span of 5 bases. This CDR3 is built from 12 residues. The V gene's germline CDR1 is MDHEN and CDR2 SYDVKM. The CDR3 loop is CASSLRGETQYF. The CDR3 DNA is TGTGCCAGCAGTTTAAGAGGAGAGACCCAGTACTTC.

V gene TRBV11-2 combines with J gene TRBJ2-5; D is undetermined. This CDR3 region has 16 residues. Germline loops: CDR1 SGHAT, CDR2 FQNNGV. V dropped 1 base and J dropped 1 base, with 13 bases sitting between them. CDR3 nucleotide sequence: TGTGCCAGCAGCTTAGGTTCCCGGGTCGCCCAAGAGACCCAGTACTTC. This codes for CASSLGSRVAQETQYF.

The chain is built from TRBV5-6 and TRBJ1-5; D is possibly TRBD1 (6 bases). The CDR3 extends over 14 amino acids. Trimming left V 2 bases short and J 6 bases short, with 12 bases between. Germline lookup yields CDR1 SGHDT and CDR2 YYEEEE. The CDR3 protein is CASSFYQGPQPQHF. Written as DNA, the CDR3 is TGTGCCAGCAGCTTCTATCAGGGGCCTCAGCCCCAGCATTTT.